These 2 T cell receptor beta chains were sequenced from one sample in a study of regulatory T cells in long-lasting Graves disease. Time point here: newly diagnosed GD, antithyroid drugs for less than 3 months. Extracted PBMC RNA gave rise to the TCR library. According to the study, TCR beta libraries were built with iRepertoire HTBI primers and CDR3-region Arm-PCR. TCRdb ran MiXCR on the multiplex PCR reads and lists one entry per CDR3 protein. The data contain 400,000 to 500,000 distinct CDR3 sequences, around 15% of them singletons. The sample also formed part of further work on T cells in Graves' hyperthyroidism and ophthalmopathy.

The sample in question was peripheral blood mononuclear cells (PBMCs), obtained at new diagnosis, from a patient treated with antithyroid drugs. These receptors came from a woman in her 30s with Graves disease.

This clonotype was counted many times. In DNA, the CDR3 is TGTGCCAGCAGCCTTGGCACCTTGGAGTACTTC. This gives the protein CASSLGTLEYF. This chain connects TRBV3-1 to TRBJ2-7; D is ambiguous. This CDR3 has 11 residues. V was pared by 4 bases and J by 11 bases, with 12 bases between. CDR1 is LGHDT, CDR2 YNNKEL, per germline (reference sequence).

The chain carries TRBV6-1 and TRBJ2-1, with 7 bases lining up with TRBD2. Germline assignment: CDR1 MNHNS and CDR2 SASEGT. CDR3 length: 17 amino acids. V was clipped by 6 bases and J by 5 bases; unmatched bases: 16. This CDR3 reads CASRLTGPWGGNNEQFF. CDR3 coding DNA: TGTGCCAGCAGACTAACCGGTCCCTGGGGGGGAAACAATGAGCAGTTCTTC.